Detailed here is one T cell receptor beta chain. This record comes from a study of shared clonotypes between healthy human individuals. CD45RO-negative, CCR7-selected cells formed the naive CD8 fraction, which excluded terminally differentiated effector memory CD45RA+ cells. Every donor, a Caucasian adult, lived in Nashville, Tennessee. Profiled with immunoSEQ multiplex PCR; TCRdb holds only in-frame clones, not every one. The sample carries over 2,000,000 clones, over 85% recorded once. The germline V and J ends were trimmed by 4 bases and 1 base, with 10 bases remaining between them. Germline V gene lookup returns CDR1 PRHDT and CDR2 FYEKMQ (reference sequence). This CDR3 comprises 14 residues.

Sequenced sample: naive CD8+ T cells from PBMCs. The sequence was collected from a man aged 18-30 years in good health. Some clones in this sample may be carry-over from other donors' samples. V is TRBV13 and J is TRBJ1-1; maybe TRBD1 (6 bases). The CDR3 protein is CASSSPTGNTEAFF. DNA for the CDR3: TGTGCCAGCAGCTCCCCGACAGGGAACACTGAAGCTTTCTTT.